This T cell receptor beta chain was profiled in a study of T cells after yellow fever vaccination (dated by TCRdb to 2018 to 2020). As for the study more broadly: Libraries from fractions with low cell numbers were prepared with the SMART-Seq v4 Ultra Low Input RNA kit. To track T-cell clones before and after primary and booster YFV17D yellow fever vaccination, bulk TCR alpha and beta repertoires were sequenced longitudinally. Blood samples were taken at several timepoints before and after primary and secondary immunization, and bulk PBMC replicates and cell subsets were isolated. The cohort comprised two healthy male donors, one aged 18 to 29 and one aged 30 to 40 years.

From its cysteine to its phenylalanine, the CDR3 spans 16 amino acids. The sequence is cut down to CDR3 DNA, 48 bases in frame from base 1. The germline V gene provides CDR1 MGHRA and CDR2 YSYEKL. V loses 3 bases of germline sequence and J loses 5 bases, and the interval between the two ends is 17 bases. This specimen's treatment or condition label, interpreted: live attenuated yellow fever vaccine strain. A standard Ficoll-Paque protocol was used to isolate PBMCs from peripheral blood. Dynabeads CD4 and CD8 positive selection kits were used to isolate CD4 and CD8 T-cell fractions. TriZol was used to extract RNA from bulk PBMCs, from CD4 and CD8 fractions, and from dextramer-positive and dextramer-negative fractions. Results and caveats for the whole study, not just this receptor: After the booster, most of the clones that had expanded following primary vaccination were detected again (almost 98% of CD4 and 88% of CD8), which suggests that memory was broadly maintained. Compared with the primary T-cell response, the secondary T-cell response was weaker but faster, peaking on day 5 rather than day 15. Because abundant contaminating clonotypes from the bulk population could be contained in FACS-sorted repertoires, computational filtering was required. Only two donors were included in the study, so the extent to which the findings can be generalized is limited. A small fraction of clonotypes showed up in both the CD4 and CD8 compartments, probably as a result of convergent recombination.

In regard to this clonotype: What antigen it recognizes has not been identified. No per-base quality is available; no much larger clone lies one base away.

Sequenced on an Illumina NovaSeq 6000. TCR cDNA was made using 5'RACE template switching, a step that added a universal primer site and unique molecular identifiers. Priming of cDNA synthesis was performed from both the TCR alpha and TCR beta constant segments. Library amplification involved two PCR steps, and the second step added sample barcodes and sequencing adapters. Sequencing of the libraries was done on either Illumina HiSeq 2500 (2x100 bp) or NovaSeq (2x150 bp). The source study handled its data this way. MIGEC was used to demultiplex reads and collapse the reads into UMI consensus sequences, and MiXCR was used for V(D)J alignment. Vaccine-responding clonotypes were defined with edgeR using replicate PBMC samples, requiring FDR below 0.01 and a log2 fold change above 5 up to day 15. Bulk clonotypes were assigned CD4 or CD8 identity according to which sequenced CD4 or CD8 repertoire held them at higher abundance. Starting from the raw public reads, TCRdb applied fastp trimming at Q25, assembled clones with MiXCR and retained in-frame beta chains. Identical CDR3 proteins give one entry, which carries the most common genes and DNA. Here the V and J calls rest on TCRdb's processing, not on the authors' analysis. The sample includes 180,000 or so distinct CDR3 sequences, with about 10% observed a single time. The ten top clones hold approximately 34% of the sample.

This clonotype originated in a man younger than 35 who received the YFV17D yellow fever vaccine. Rearrangement joined TRBV4-1 to TRBJ2-1; the D gene identity is not certain. This sample comprised CD8+ T cells sorted from PBMCs, obtained 15 days after the yellow fever booster vaccination. The CDR3 region: CASSQERSRLDNEQFF. The DNA sequence is TGCGCCAGCAGCCAGGAAAGGTCAAGGCTAGACAATGAGCAGTTCTTC.